Shown below are 15 T cell receptor beta chains from a single sample sequenced in a study of naive and memory T cell subsets. Two oligonucleotides, mixed equimolar, formed the beta constant-region primer covering TRBC1 and TRBC2. TCRdb called the UMI-ligation and nested PCR reads again in MiXCR, with one record for every CDR3 protein. The table lists 130,000 to 150,000 distinct CDR3 sequences, more than 15% of them singletons. Sequencing was performed on naive CD4+ T cells from blood. All receptors derive from a human donor in good health.

This clonotype showed up many times. The chain joins TRBV5-1 to TRBJ1-1, with D unresolved. V was shortened by 0 bases and J by 0 bases, with 9 bases between the two germline ends. CDR1 and CDR2 from the germline V gene are SGHRS and YFSETQ. The CDR3 runs to 15 residues. The CDR3: CASSLGPGMNTEAFF. CDR3 sequence (DNA): TGCGCCAGCAGCTTGGGACCAGGCATGAACACTGAAGCTTTCTTT.

In this sample, this clonotype turned up a few times. This sequence joins TRBV11-2 and TRBJ2-7; 10 nucleotides align to TRBD2. V was clipped by 6 bases and J by 0 bases; unmatched bases: 5. The CDR3 sequence is 15 residues long. CDR1 and CDR2 from the germline V gene are SGHAT and FQNNGV. CDR3 in amino acids: CASRARTSGSYEQYF. In DNA, the CDR3 is TGTGCCAGCAGGGCCCGGACTAGCGGCTCCTACGAGCAGTACTTC.

The chain carries TRBV5-1 and TRBJ1-5; D unresolved. The CDR3 contains 14 residues. V lost 3 bases to trimming and J lost 3 bases, with 10 bases between them. The germline V gene has CDR1 SGHRS and CDR2 YFSETQ. The CDR3 nucleotides are TGCGCCAGCAGCTCGGACGGTGACAATCAGCCCCAGCATTTT. It specifies CASSSDGDNQPQHF.

The chain is built from TRBV10-3 and TRBJ2-7; D may correspond to TRBD1 or TRBD2 (5 bases each). V lost 4 bases and J lost 1, with 11 bases in between. Germline loops: CDR1 ENHRY, CDR2 SYGVKD. The CDR3 runs to 14 residues. The CDR3 sequence: CAISVGDRSYEQYF. The CDR3 coding sequence is TGTGCCATCAGTGTTGGGGACCGTTCCTACGAGCAGTACTTC.

In its sample, this clonotype was seen a few times. The chain carries TRBV24-1 and TRBJ2-3, with unresolved D. The CDR3 sequence is 14 residues long. The V gene lost 4 bases and the J gene lost 5 bases, with 12 bases spanning the gap. The germline CDR1 and CDR2 sequences are KGHDR and SFDVKD. Here the CDR3 reads CATSDPLPEDTQYF. The CDR3 region has the DNA TGTGCCACCAGTGACCCACTTCCCGAAGATACGCAGTATTTT.

This rearrangement joins TRBV20-1 to TRBJ1-5; D not certain. Looked up from germline, CDR1 is DFQATT and CDR2 is SNEGSKA (reference sequence). Trimming stripped 1 base from V and 4 bases from J, with 14 bases between. The CDR3 totals 15 residues. The CDR3 loop is CSARVALGGNQPQHF. The DNA for the CDR3 is TGCAGTGCTAGAGTGGCGCTTGGCGGGAATCAGCCCCAGCATTTT.

This clonotype was seen a few times. The CDR3 sequence is CASSFWQGSGNTIYF. The CDR3 DNA sequence: TGTGCCAGCAGTTTTTGGCAGGGCTCTGGAAACACCATATATTTT. The chain is built from TRBV12-3 or TRBV12-4 and TRBJ1-3, with D perhaps matching TRBD1 (5 bases). V was clipped by 3 bases and J by 0 bases, with 9 bases between them. The CDR3 length is 15 residues.

This clonotype was picked up a small number of times. The chain joins TRBV12-3 or TRBV12-4 to TRBJ2-1; tentative D call: TRBD2 (7 bases). The V gene lost 0 bases and the J gene lost 5 bases, with 29 bases spanning the gap. The CDR3 length is 21 residues. As DNA, the CDR3 is TGTGCCAGCAGTTTAGCCGGGACACTCCACGGAGGGAGCGGGGCTAACAATGAGCAGTTCTTC. Its protein is CASSLAGTLHGGSGANNEQFF.

The table lists this clonotype with a few counts. V and J are TRBV11-1 and TRBJ2-7; D is perhaps TRBD2 (5 bases). V was clipped by 1 base and J by 3 bases, with 13 bases between them. This CDR3 comprises 15 residues. Germline loops: CDR1 SGHAT, CDR2 FQDESV (reference sequence). CDR3 region: CASSLDPGIYYEQYF. CDR3 nucleotide sequence: TGTGCCAGCAGCTTAGACCCCGGGATTTACTACGAGCAGTACTTC.

This clonotype was seen a few times. This chain links TRBV18 with TRBJ1-1, with D possibly matching TRBD1 (5 bases). Germline CDR1 reads KGHSH; CDR2 reads LQKENI. Trimming took 6 bases from V and 4 from J, leaving 33 bases between them. The CDR3 has 20 residues. CDR3 region: CASSLKKAGSLISGGTEAFF. In DNA, the CDR3 is TGTGCCAGCTCGTTAAAAAAGGCCGGGTCACTGATATCTGGGGGCACTGAAGCTTTCTTT.

The V call is TRBV28, the J call TRBJ2-1, with D possibly matching TRBD2 (6 bases). Trimming cost V 3 bases and J 0 bases, with 9 bases left between them. The CDR3 runs to 15 residues. From germline, CDR1 is MDHEN and CDR2 SYDVKM. The CDR3 sequence: CASSFAGSSYNEQFF. CDR3 nucleotides: TGTGCCAGCAGTTTCGCGGGGAGCTCCTACAATGAGCAGTTCTTC.

The J gene is TRBJ2-7, the V gene TRBV25-1; no definite D call. This CDR3 region has 14 residues. Looked up from germline, CDR1 is MGHDK and CDR2 is SYGVNS. V was pared by 4 bases and J by 0 bases, with 10 bases between. In nucleotides, the CDR3 is TGTGCCAGCAGTGGGCTAACGAGCTCCTACGAGCAGTACTTC. Protein: CASSGLTSSYEQYF.

This chain uses TRBV7-8 with TRBJ1-6, with D possibly being TRBD1 (5 bases). Per the germline V gene, CDR1 is SGHVS and CDR2 is FQNEAQ. The CDR3 is 17 amino acids. Trimming took 7 bases from V and 0 from J, leaving 16 bases between them. The CDR3 coding sequence is TGTGCCAGCAATCAAGGGGCGGCGAGCTCCTATAATTCACCCCTCCACTTT. Residues: CASNQGAASSYNSPLHF.

This chain joins TRBV7-3 and TRBJ2-2, with D possibly TRBD1 on 5 matching bases. The CDR3 is 14 amino acids. Germline lookup yields CDR1 SGHTA and CDR2 FQGTGA. V gave up 5 bases and J gave up 3 bases, with 10 bases separating them. This chain's CDR3 is CASSLGVYTGELFF. CDR3 nucleotides: TGTGCCAGCAGCCTAGGGGTTTACACCGGGGAGCTGTTTTTT.

Ten or more counts support this clonotype. The rearrangement links TRBV3-1 to TRBJ2-1; the match to TRBD2 covers 11 bases. Germline trimming cut 0 bases from V and 5 bases from J; bases unmatched to any gene: 3. This CDR3 is built from 16 residues. CDR1 LGHDT and CDR2 YNNKEL come from the germline V gene (reference sequence). CDR3 bases: TGTGCCAGCAGCCAAGATGGGACTAGCGGAGACAATGAGCAGTTCTTC. Encoded protein: CASSQDGTSGDNEQFF.